These 13 T cell receptor beta chains originate from one sample sequenced in a study of T cell clonality in common variable immunodeficiency. The protocol was immunoSEQ multiplex PCR, while the TCRdb copy is restricted to in-frame clones and leaves out a portion. The table lists approximately 52,000 clones, with no singletons. Sequencing input: peripheral blood mononuclear cells. The origin of the receptors is a person aged 18-69 years in good health.

This clone was seen repeatedly, ten times or more. Read coverage stops 3 residues before the CDR3 terminus; the germline J gene supplies the remainder. V gene TRBV5-6 combines with J gene TRBJ2-4, with D maybe TRBD2 (6 bases). V lost 5 bases and J 0 bases, leaving 9 bases between the germline ends. The germline gives CDR1 SGHDT, CDR2 YYEEEE. CDR3 size: 14 residues. The CDR3 sequence: CASRRAGAKNIQYF. The sequenced part of the CDR3 DNA is TGTGCCAGCAGGCGAGCGGGAGCCAAAAACATT.

The table lists this clone with a few counts. Relative to the germline gene, one junction end is altered; a read error may explain this. The read is 3 residues too short to cover the CDR3 end, so that end is filled in from the germline J gene. Additional DNA sequences in this sample encode the identical CDR3. The chain recombines TRBV7-2 with TRBJ1-3, with 9 bases matching TRBD1. This CDR3 has 15 residues. The germline CDR1 and CDR2 sequences are SGHTA and FQGNSA. The CDR3 spells CASSSDRGSGNTIYF. CDR3 bases read: TGTGCCAGCAGCTCGGACAGGGGCTCTGGAAACACA.

This clone was observed many times. The CDR3 spells CASSLRISPSETDTQYF. CDR3 bases read: TGTGCCAGCAGCTTACGAATTAGCCCATCCGAGACAGATACG. The gene calls are TRBV7-8 and TRBJ2-3; no reliable D call. Coverage ceases 3 residues before the CDR3 finishes, and the germline J gene fills in the end. The CDR3 totals 17 residues. V lost 2 bases to trimming and J lost 3 bases, with 18 bases between them. In germline, CDR1 is SGHVS, CDR2 FQNEAQ.

This clone was counted at least ten times. The read ends 3 residues shy of where the CDR3 ends; the end is completed using the germline J gene. The chain has TRBV6-4 and TRBJ2-3; TRBD2 aligns across 9 bases. Trimming removed 2 bases from V and 4 bases from J; junction bases left unmatched: 4. The V gene's germline CDR1 is MRHNA and CDR2 SNTAGT. This CDR3 is 15 amino acids long. CDR3 DNA, as far as it was read: TGTGCCAGCAGTGACGCGGGAGGGCCTGCAGATACG. Amino acids: CASSDAGGPADT. The full-length CDR3 reads as CASSDAGGPADTQYF.

There are many counts of this clone. Sequencing ends 3 residues short of the CDR3 end; the germline J gene provides the rest. The rearrangement links TRBV18 to TRBJ2-1; 14 positions match TRBD2. The CDR3 has 15 amino acids. Per the germline V gene, CDR1 is KGHSH and CDR2 is LQKENI. V lost 3 bases, J lost 7 bases, and 2 bases stayed unmatched. The sequenced CDR3 bases are TGTGCCAGCTCACCGGGACTAGCGGGAGAAAATGAG. This codes for CASSPGLAGENE. The full CDR3 protein reads CASSPGLAGENEQFF.

About this clone itself: The read ends 3 residues early relative to the CDR3; the germline J gene fills the gap. The chain links TRBV13 to TRBJ2-3, with TRBD2 matching 8 bases. Germline V gene data show CDR1 as PRHDT and CDR2 as FYEKMQ (reference sequence). The CDR3 spans 15 residues. CDR3 bases read: TGTGCCAGCAGCCTCAGACTAGCGAACCAAGAGACG. Translating gives CASSLRLANQET. The complete CDR3 protein is CASSLRLANQETQYF. The variable domain in full, with the rest retrieved from reference TRBV13 and TRBJ2-3, is AAGVIQSPRHLIKEKRETATLKCYPIPRHDTVYWYQQGPGQDPQFLISFYEKMQSDKGSIPDRFSAQQFSDYHSELNMSSLELGDSALYFCASSLRLANQETQYFGPGTRLTVL.

This clone was counted at least ten times. The sequenced fragment ends 3 residues before the CDR3 boundary, so the rest is inferred from the germline J gene. The rearrangement joins TRBV30 to TRBJ1-1; D uncertain. This CDR3 spans 14 amino acids. Germline CDR1 reads GTSNPN; CDR2 reads SVGIG (reference sequence). Trimming removed 2 bases from V and 7 bases from J, with 17 bases in between. The CDR3 DNA, read in part, is TGTGCCTGGAGTTTGTCCGAACAGATTTATGAA. This gives the protein CAWSLSEQIYE. The complete CDR3 sequence is CAWSLSEQIYEAFF.

This clone showed up just a few times. The read is 3 residues too short to cover the CDR3 end, so that end is filled in from the germline J gene. This chain connects TRBV19 to TRBJ1-2; 9 bases line up with TRBD1. Germline loops: CDR1 LNHDA, CDR2 SQIVND (reference sequence). Trimming took 6 bases from V and 4 from J; bases not matched to a gene: 3. The CDR3 has 13 amino acids. CDR3 DNA, as far as it was read: TGTGCCAGTAGCCCGGACAGGGGCTATGGC. Translated, it gives CASSPDRGYG. The whole CDR3 sequence is CASSPDRGYGYTF.

This clone was observed many times. The DNA ends 3 residues before the CDR3 does, and the rest of the CDR3 is filled in from the germline J gene. The chain employs TRBV30 and TRBJ2-2; D is perhaps TRBD1 (6 bases). Between the trimmed V and J ends, which lost 0 bases and 2 bases, there was a span of 13 bases. This CDR3 spans 16 amino acids. Germline V CDR1 and CDR2: GTSNPN, SVGIG (reference sequence). The covered CDR3 bases are TGTGCCTGGAGTGTACGTAACAGGGTTAACACCGGGGAG. Its protein product is CAWSVRNRVNTGE. The whole CDR3 reads CAWSVRNRVNTGELFF.

This clone was counted ten times or more. The read falls 3 residues short of the CDR3 end, and the missing part is taken from the germline J gene. V is TRBV2 and J is TRBJ1-4; the match to TRBD1 covers 9 bases. The CDR3 runs to 15 residues. Germline-derived CDR1 and CDR2 are SNHLY and FYNNEI. J lost 8 bases, V lost 5 bases, and 9 bases had no gene match. The CDR3 bases that were read are TGTGCCAGCAGTAGGTCAGGACAGGGGAGCGAAAAA. As protein: CASSRSGQGSEK. In full, the CDR3 reads CASSRSGQGSEKLFF.

This clone was recorded a few times. Read coverage stops 3 residues before the CDR3 terminus; the germline J gene supplies the remainder. The J gene is TRBJ2-7, the V gene TRBV27; D is perhaps TRBD1 (5 bases). Germline V gives CDR1 MNHEY, CDR2 SMNVEV (reference sequence). V lost 4 bases and J lost 3, with 22 bases in between. The CDR3 sequence is 17 residues long. The CDR3 loop is CASSSLPPGYVNYEQYF. Incomplete CDR3 DNA: TGTGCCAGCAGTTCCCTGCCTCCAGGGTATGTTAACTACGAG.

This clone was seen many times. The CDR3 end is not reached by the read, which stops 3 residues before it; the germline J gene fills it in. The J gene is TRBJ2-3, the V gene TRBV4-1; maybe TRBD2 (5 bases). CDR3 length: 15 amino acids. Germline CDR1 is MGHRA and CDR2 is YSYEKL. The CDR3: CASSQGPGVLMTQYF. The sequenced part of the CDR3 DNA is TGCGCCAGCAGCCAAGGCCCCGGGGTTCTCATGACG.

This clone was found a few times. The read comes to an end 3 residues before the CDR3 does, leaving the germline J gene to fill in the end. The V and J genes are TRBV2 and TRBJ1-2; possible D gene TRBD1, 6 bases. Germline-derived CDR1 and CDR2 are SNHLY and FYNNEI. This CDR3 is 15 amino acids long. V dropped 9 bases and J dropped 3 bases, with 20 bases sitting between them. CDR3 residues: CARGRVDRADYGYTF. CDR3 DNA, as far as it was read: TGTGCCAGAGGACGAGTGGACAGAGCCGACTATGGC.